This T cell receptor beta chain was recorded in a study of T-cell memory formation after mild COVID-19. This CDR3 has 12 residues. Germline V CDR1 and CDR2: SEHNR, FQNEAQ (reference sequence). V dropped 5 bases and J dropped 4 bases, with 8 bases sitting between them. Constant-segment primers and 5'RACE yielded cDNA libraries for TCR alpha and TCR beta, each carrying sample barcodes and UMIs. MiXCR was run by TCRdb on the 5' RACE reads, yielding one entry per CDR3 protein. There are 250,000 to 400,000 distinct CDR3 sequences in the sample; approximately 15% occur only once, and approximately 22% lies in the top ten.

This rearrangement joins TRBV7-9 to TRBJ1-1; D ambiguous. The sequencing sample was made of PBMCs or a T cell subset sorted from them (not recorded which). This TCR was sampled from a man younger than 35 who had mild COVID-19 (a few samples of this study predate the infection). Cell type and time point are not known. The DNA of the CDR3 is TGTGCCAGCAGCAGGATTACCACTGAAGCTTTCTTT. Encoded protein: CASSRITTEAFF.